The next 25 T cell receptor beta chains were all read from a single sample in a study of regulatory T cells in long-lasting Graves disease. Time point noted: newly diagnosed GD, antithyroid drugs for less than 3 months. PBMC-extracted RNA yielded the TCR library. TCR beta libraries were built with iRepertoire HTBI primers and Arm-PCR of CDR3 regions. TCRdb itself ran the multiplex PCR reads through MiXCR, one entry per CDR3 protein. Of under 500,000 distinct CDR3 sequences listed, less than 20% are singletons. The same sample was also used in a study of T cells in Graves' hyperthyroidism and ophthalmopathy.

The sample consisted of peripheral blood mononuclear cells (PBMCs), taken at new diagnosis, from a patient treated with antithyroid drugs. Receptor source: a woman aged 25 to 39 with Graves disease.

This clonotype was observed a few times. The gene calls are TRBV7-3 and TRBJ2-7, with 7 positions matching TRBD2. The germline V gene encodes CDR1 SGHTA and CDR2 FQGTGA. Losses at the gene ends were 1 base for V and 4 bases for J; bases not matched to a gene: 7. The CDR3 is made up of 15 amino acids. CDR3 region: CASSLSGGAGYEQYF. The CDR3 DNA is TGTGCCAGCAGCTTAAGTGGAGGAGCGGGATACGAGCAGTACTTC.

In its sample, this clonotype was seen many times. V gene TRBV11-1 combines with J gene TRBJ2-2, with D perhaps TRBD2 (5 bases). V was cut by 4 bases and J by 7 bases, with 22 bases left in between. The germline CDR1 and CDR2 sequences are SGHAT and FQDESV (reference sequence). The CDR3 has 17 amino acids. The CDR3 loop is CASSSLYGEPGGGELFF. Written as DNA, the CDR3 is TGTGCCAGCAGCTCTTTGTACGGGGAACCAGGCGGCGGGGAGCTGTTTTTT.

This clonotype was detected a few times. The chain uses TRBV20-1 and TRBJ1-2; D gene ambiguous. The germline gives CDR1 DFQATT, CDR2 SNEGSKA (reference sequence). The CDR3 extends over 12 amino acids. V was cut by 5 bases and J by 10 bases, with 17 bases left in between. CDR3 sequence (DNA): TGCAGTGCTTATGGAGGGAGTCGGTCCTACACCTTC. Protein: CSAYGGSRSYTF.

V usage is TRBV5-1 and J usage is TRBJ2-5; possibly TRBD1 or TRBD2 for D (6 bases each). The ends were cut back, 3 bases at V and 2 bases at J, with 17 bases in the middle. There are 16 residues in the CDR3. CDR1 and CDR2 (germline): SGHRS, YFSETQ. This CDR3 reads CASSSSRGTSQETQYF. CDR3 coding DNA: TGCGCCAGCAGCTCATCCCGGGGGACATCACAAGAGACCCAGTACTTC.

This clonotype was seen repeatedly, ten times or more. The V call is TRBV24-1, the J call TRBJ2-1, with a possible D match to TRBD1 (6 bases). The CDR3 length is 16 residues. With 5 bases removed from V and 3 bases from J, the gap between germline ends came to 16 bases. The germline gives CDR1 KGHDR, CDR2 SFDVKD. The chain's CDR3 is CATSGAQGLIYNEQFF. DNA of the CDR3: TGTGCCACCAGTGGAGCACAGGGCCTCATCTACAATGAGCAGTTCTTC.

The V gene is TRBV20-1, the J gene TRBJ1-4, with unresolved D. This CDR3 has 14 amino acids. CDR1 DFQATT and CDR2 SNEGSKA come from the germline V gene (reference sequence). Trimming cost V 6 bases and J 5 bases, with 16 bases left between them. CDR3: CSADRGRLNEKLFF. CDR3 in DNA: TGCAGTGCGGACCGTGGCAGGCTAAATGAAAAACTGTTTTTT.

This clonotype was seen more than once but under ten times. The chain links TRBV7-2 to TRBJ1-2; D remains ambiguous. Trimming cost V 1 base and J 8 bases, with 11 bases left between them. CDR1 SGHTA and CDR2 FQGNSA come from the germline V gene. The CDR3 length is 13 residues. The DNA of the CDR3 is TGTGCCAGCAGCTTAGGGCCCACGGGGGGCTACACCTTC. Protein sequence: CASSLGPTGGYTF.

The count of this clonotype is one. J is TRBJ2-4 and V is TRBV20-1, with D unresolved. Trimming left V 1 base short and J 7 bases short, with 14 bases between. CDR1 DFQATT and CDR2 SNEGSKA come from the germline V gene (reference sequence). The length of the CDR3 is 14 residues. This CDR3 reads CSARGTSQGNIQYF. CDR3 coding DNA: TGCAGTGCTAGAGGGACCTCCCAAGGGAACATTCAGTACTTC.

This clonotype was counted only a few times. The V and J genes are TRBV19 and TRBJ1-5; unclear D gene. This CDR3 is 15 amino acids long. Between the trimmed V and J ends, which lost 7 bases and 0 bases, there was a span of 13 bases. In germline, CDR1 is LNHDA, CDR2 SQIVND (reference sequence). In DNA, the CDR3 is TGTGCCAGTACCCCCATAGGACTTAGCAATCAGCCCCAGCATTTT. Translating gives CASTPIGLSNQPQHF.

This clonotype was detected many times. V gene TRBV11-3 combines with J gene TRBJ2-3, with 7 positions matching TRBD2. Trimming took 1 base from V and 5 from J; bases not matched to a gene: 3. This CDR3 is 14 amino acids long. CDR1 is SGHNT and CDR2 is YENEEA in the germline V gene. CDR3 coding DNA: TGTGCCAGCAGCTTAGGCGGGGGAAGAGATACGCAGTATTTT. This encodes CASSLGGGRDTQYF.

At least ten counts were recorded for this clonotype. This chain joins TRBV18 and TRBJ1-3; tentatively, D is TRBD1 (6 bases). This CDR3 has 16 amino acids. The germline gives CDR1 KGHSH, CDR2 LQKENI. Between the trimmed V and J ends, which lost 8 bases and 0 bases, there was a span of 17 bases. CDR3 sequence reads: CASSYLTGSSGNTIYF. CDR3 DNA: TGTGCCAGCAGTTACTTGACAGGAAGCTCTGGAAACACCATATATTTT.

In its sample, this clonotype was seen many times. The V call is TRBV12-3 or TRBV12-4, the J call TRBJ2-3; 10 bases align to TRBD1. Trimming removed 7 bases from V and 4 bases from J; junction bases left unmatched: 8. This CDR3 region has 15 residues. The CDR3 sequence: CASTRSGTGADTQYF. CDR3 bases: TGTGCCAGCACCCGATCCGGGACAGGGGCAGATACGCAGTATTTT.

The sample holds many counts of this clonotype. The chain has TRBV7-6 and TRBJ2-7; TRBD1 matches at 8 bases. The V segment lost 5 bases and the J segment 3 bases; nucleotides outside the gene matches: 12. The CDR3 length is 16 residues. The V gene's germline CDR1 is SGHVS and CDR2 FNYEAQ. The CDR3 sequence is CASSESTGQDLYEQYF. CDR3 nucleotide sequence: TGTGCCAGCAGCGAGAGTACGGGACAGGATCTCTACGAGCAGTACTTC. The whole variable domain, filled in from reference TRBV7-6 and TRBJ2-7, reads GAGVSQSPRYKVTKRGQDVALRCDPISGHVSLYWYRQALGQGPEFLTYFNYEAQQDKSGLPNDRFSAERPEGSISTLTIQRTEQRDSAMYRCASSESTGQDLYEQYFGPGTRLTVT.

A few counts support this clonotype. This chain links TRBV30 with TRBJ2-1; possible D gene TRBD1, 6 bases. CDR3 length: 14 residues. Per germline, CDR1 GTSNPN and CDR2 SVGIG (reference sequence). Trimming took off 0 bases at V and 4 bases at J, with 10 bases between the two ends. This CDR3 is CAWSVRGRYNEQFF. As DNA, the CDR3 is TGTGCCTGGAGTGTAAGGGGGAGATACAATGAGCAGTTCTTC.

This clonotype turned up a few times. This rearrangement joins TRBV29-1 to TRBJ2-6; D is ambiguous. Germline assignment: CDR1 SQVTM and CDR2 ANQGSEA. Trimming left V 0 bases short and J 0 bases short, with 6 bases between. The CDR3 runs 15 residues. DNA of the CDR3: TGCAGCGTTGAAGAAGCTTTCTCTGGGGCCAACGTCCTGACTTTC. It encodes CSVEEAFSGANVLTF.

V is TRBV7-9 and J is TRBJ1-4; 7 bases are a match to TRBD1. From germline, CDR1 is SEHNR and CDR2 FQNEAQ (reference sequence). The CDR3 covers 14 residues. V trimming: 3 bases; J trimming: 6 bases; junction bases outside the gene matches: 4. CDR3 sequence (DNA): TGTGCCAGCAGCTTTTGCACAGGGGATGAAAAACTGTTTTTT. This codes for CASSFCTGDEKLFF.

This clonotype was observed a few times. The chain has TRBV7-3 and TRBJ1-1; the match to TRBD1 covers 7 bases. The length of the CDR3 is 14 residues. Germline CDR1 SGHTA, CDR2 FQGTGA. Trimming cost V 6 bases and J 1 base; bases outside gene matches: 5. CDR3 nucleotides: TGTGCCAGCAGACGGACAGGAAGGAACACTGAAGCTTTCTTT. Residues: CASRRTGRNTEAFF.

The rearrangement uses TRBV7-9 and TRBJ2-1; D gene ambiguous. V was cut by 5 bases and J by 8 bases, with 16 bases left in between. Germline V gives CDR1 SEHNR, CDR2 FQNEAQ (reference sequence). The CDR3 contains 14 residues. The CDR3 loop reads CASSPRLPADEQFF. In DNA form, the CDR3 reads TGTGCCAGCAGCCCTCGTCTTCCCGCGGATGAGCAGTTCTTC.

The table lists this clonotype with many counts. The chain recombines TRBV12-3 or TRBV12-4 with TRBJ2-3, with TRBD2 identical over 7 bases. V lost 8 bases to trimming and J lost 3 bases; unmatched junction nucleotides: 11. The CDR3 contains 15 residues. The CDR3 is CASRLGGSPTDTQYF. The CDR3 DNA reads TGTGCCAGCCGACTGGGCGGGAGTCCGACAGATACGCAGTATTTT.

This clonotype was picked up many times. The V gene is TRBV2, the J gene TRBJ1-5, with D perhaps TRBD1 (6 bases). The CDR3 loop spans 13 amino acids. Per germline, CDR1 SNHLY and CDR2 FYNNEI. With 6 bases removed from V and 3 bases from J, the gap between germline ends came to 9 bases. The CDR3 DNA is TGTGCCAGCAGGGACAGCTCCAATCAGCCCCAGCATTTT. The encoded protein is CASRDSSNQPQHF.

This clonotype has ten or more counts. V is TRBV7-8 and J is TRBJ2-7; 7 nucleotides align to TRBD1. Germline V lookup: CDR1 SGHVS, CDR2 FQNEAQ. With V trimmed by 5 bases and J by 2 bases, 12 bases remained unmatched. This CDR3 has 16 amino acids. CDR3 amino acids: CASSKDRLSSTYEQYF. The CDR3, as DNA: TGTGCCAGCAGCAAGGACAGGCTCAGCTCAACCTACGAGCAGTACTTC.

The chain links TRBV30 to TRBJ1-3, with D unresolved. CDR3 size: 13 residues. Germline CDR1 and CDR2: GTSNPN and SVGIG (reference sequence). With 2 bases removed from V and 4 bases from J, the gap between germline ends came to 9 bases. CDR3 bases: TGTGCCTGGAGTCTCTTGAGCGGAAACACCATATATTTT. Protein product: CAWSLLSGNTIYF.

This clonotype was detected many times. The V gene is TRBV19, the J gene TRBJ2-1; TRBD2 matches 7 bases. This CDR3 has 16 amino acids. With V trimmed by 5 bases and J by 9 bases, 16 bases remained unmatched. CDR1 is LNHDA, CDR2 SQIVND, per germline (reference sequence). In nucleotides, the CDR3 is TGTGCCAGTAGTGCCAGACTAGCAGATGGATTTGGTGAGCAGTTCTTC. Amino acid sequence: CASSARLADGFGEQFF.

This clonotype was picked up many times. The chain recombines TRBV20-1 with TRBJ2-7; D might be TRBD1 or TRBD2, each matching 6 bases. Germline V gene sequence: CDR1 DFQATT, CDR2 SNEGSKA (reference sequence). This CDR3 region has 12 residues. V was clipped by 6 bases and J by 4 bases, with 13 bases between them. The CDR3 spells CSAPEGGYEQYF. In DNA form, the CDR3 reads TGCAGTGCCCCCGAGGGGGGTTACGAGCAGTACTTC.

This clonotype was recorded at least ten times. The rearrangement joins TRBV6-1 to TRBJ2-1; weak D call: TRBD2 (6 bases). V dropped 7 bases and J dropped 1 base, with 11 bases sitting between them. CDR1 MNHNS and CDR2 SASEGT come from the germline V gene. CDR3 length: 14 residues. The DNA of the CDR3 is TGTGCCAGCATTGTAGCGGATTCCTACAATGAGCAGTTCTTC. This gives the protein CASIVADSYNEQFF.